This entry lists 10 T cell receptor beta chains sequenced from one sample in a study of Graves' ophthalmopathy and Graves' hyperthyroidism. As the template, RNA transcripts were used to amplify TCR beta CDR3 regions. HTBI primers primed a first-round RT-PCR, and a second-round multiplex PCR followed. TCRdb processed the multiplex PCR reads anew with MiXCR; each CDR3 protein has one entry. The repertoire holds some 390,000 distinct CDR3 sequences, with 15% to 20% as singletons. Sample: peripheral blood. These receptors were collected from a woman between 18 and 30 years old with Graves' ophthalmopathy.

This clonotype was detected many times. The chain couples TRBV5-1 to TRBJ2-7; possible D gene TRBD2, 6 bases. The CDR3 is 14 residues long. Germline loops: CDR1 SGHRS, CDR2 YFSETQ. V shed 3 bases and J shed 2 bases, with 12 bases lying between them. Here the CDR3 reads CASSWGDGTYEQYF. The CDR3 DNA reads as TGCGCCAGCAGCTGGGGGGACGGTACCTACGAGCAGTACTTC.

This clonotype has a single count. V gene TRBV6-1 combines with J gene TRBJ2-7, with D tentatively TRBD1 or TRBD2 (5 bases each). V was clipped by 5 bases and J by 2 bases, with 13 bases between them. Germline values: CDR1 MNHNS, CDR2 SASEGT. This CDR3 is 14 amino acids long. CDR3 in DNA: TGTGCCAGCAGTCCCGGGACGTCAGCCTACGAGCAGTACTTC. Amino acid sequence: CASSPGTSAYEQYF.

The chain uses TRBV2 and TRBJ2-2; 9 nucleotides match TRBD1. This CDR3 region has 18 residues. Germline V gives CDR1 SNHLY, CDR2 FYNNEI. V shed 6 bases and J 3 bases; nucleotides not matched to a gene: 14. In nucleotides, the CDR3 is TGTGCCAGCAGCCGGACAGGGGTATATTATCTGGACACCGGGGAGCTGTTTTTT. Amino acids: CASSRTGVYYLDTGELFF.

This clonotype was seen repeatedly, ten times or more. V gene TRBV20-1 combines with J gene TRBJ2-7, with a tentative D call TRBD2 (7 bases). V was clipped by 6 bases and J by 5 bases, with 17 bases between them. CDR3 length: 13 amino acids. Per the germline V gene, CDR1 is DFQATT and CDR2 is SNEGSKA (reference sequence). The CDR3 loop is CSAAKGGAHEQYF. The CDR3 coding sequence is TGCAGTGCGGCCAAGGGGGGGGCCCACGAGCAGTACTTC.

The V and J genes are TRBV7-2 and TRBJ2-2; D is undetermined. The CDR3 is 13 residues long. The V and J ends lost 4 bases and 7 bases respectively, with 10 bases between them. CDR1 is SGHTA, CDR2 FQGNSA, per germline. The CDR3 protein is CASSSPQFGELFF. The CDR3 nucleotides are TGTGCCAGCAGCTCGCCTCAGTTCGGGGAGCTGTTTTTT.

The table lists this clonotype with many counts. The chain has TRBV20-1 and TRBJ1-1, with D maybe TRBD1 (6 bases). The V end was cut by 6 bases, the J end by 0 bases, with 17 bases between. The CDR3 runs 15 residues. CDR1 and CDR2 (germline): DFQATT, SNEGSKA (reference sequence). The CDR3 DNA reads TGCAGTGCCGTTCCCGGGAGGGACATGAACACTGAAGCTTTCTTT. Translating it yields CSAVPGRDMNTEAFF.

The genes are TRBV24-1 and TRBJ2-7, with 7 bases that match TRBD1. This CDR3 spans 15 amino acids. Germline-derived CDR1 and CDR2 are KGHDR and SFDVKD. The ends lost 5 bases at V and 4 bases at J; junction bases unmatched: 10. The CDR3 DNA reads as TGTGCCACCAGTGCCCCCTCGGGACAGAATTACGAGCAGTACTTC. Residues: CATSAPSGQNYEQYF.

This clonotype appeared many times. The chain has TRBV6-5 and TRBJ1-5; TRBD1 is a possible D gene (6 bases). The CDR3 loop spans 14 amino acids. Germline values: CDR1 MNHEY, CDR2 SVGAGI. Trimming took 2 bases from V and 9 from J, leaving 14 bases between them. As DNA, the CDR3 is TGTGCCAGCAGTTACGAGGGGGGGAGAGGGCCCCAGCATTTT. It translates to CASSYEGGRGPQHF.

This clonotype was seen ten or more times. CDR3 in amino acids: CSAGGRAKNTEAFF. CDR3 nucleotide sequence: TGCAGTGCGGGGGGACGGGCCAAGAACACTGAAGCTTTCTTT. This rearrangement joins TRBV20-1 to TRBJ1-1; D might be TRBD1 (5 bases). The V gene's germline CDR1 is DFQATT and CDR2 SNEGSKA (reference sequence). V lost 6 bases to trimming and J lost 1 base, with 15 bases between them. This CDR3 contains 14 residues.

This clonotype was recorded many times. The rearrangement links TRBV4-1 to TRBJ1-5; 11 nucleotides match TRBD1. J lost 2 bases, V lost 4 bases, and 13 bases had no gene match. CDR3 size: 19 residues. Per germline, CDR1 MGHRA and CDR2 YSYEKL. This chain's CDR3 is CASSRERTGGRFGNQPQHF. In DNA form, the CDR3 reads TGCGCCAGCAGCCGAGAGAGGACAGGGGGCCGTTTCGGCAATCAGCCCCAGCATTTT.